This paragraph reports one T cell receptor beta chain. Its antigen remains unidentified. The data were taken from a study of cytomegalovirus exposure and HLA in healthy donors. Overall study findings and caveats: It was around 160 TCR beta chains that were listed as cytomegalovirus-associated. Rarity characterized most TCR sequences, yet some public TCRs appeared in many donors.

Assay: immunoSEQ multiplex PCR; the TCRdb copy retains only in-frame clones and omits some. This table has 250,000 to 350,000 clones, 88% appearing once. CDR3 length: 16 residues. The chain uses TRBV21-1 and TRBJ2-5; the table calls TRBD2, which could not be checked here. TRBV21-1 is classified as a pseudogene. The specimen sequenced was PBMCs. The clonotype comes from a woman aged 18-29 years in good health and CMV-seronegative. CDR3 nucleotides: TGTGCCAGCAGCAAATTTGAGACCCCGGCCGGGGAGACCCAGTACTTC. It codes for CASSKFETPAGETQYF.